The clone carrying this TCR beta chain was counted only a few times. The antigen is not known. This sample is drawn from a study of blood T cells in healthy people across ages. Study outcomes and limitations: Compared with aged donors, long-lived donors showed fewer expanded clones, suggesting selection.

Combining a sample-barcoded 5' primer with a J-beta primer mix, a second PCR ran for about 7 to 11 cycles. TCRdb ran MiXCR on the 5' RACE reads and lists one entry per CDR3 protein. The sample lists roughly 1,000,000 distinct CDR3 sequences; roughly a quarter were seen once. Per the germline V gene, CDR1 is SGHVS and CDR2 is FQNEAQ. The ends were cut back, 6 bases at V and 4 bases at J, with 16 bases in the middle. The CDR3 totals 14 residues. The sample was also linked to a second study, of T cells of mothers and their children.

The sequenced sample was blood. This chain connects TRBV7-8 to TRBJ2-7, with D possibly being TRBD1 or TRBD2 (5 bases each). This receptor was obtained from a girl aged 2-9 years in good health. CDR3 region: CASRDPGRMYEQYF. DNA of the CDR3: TGTGCCAGCAGGGACCCGGGACGGATGTACGAGCAGTACTTC.